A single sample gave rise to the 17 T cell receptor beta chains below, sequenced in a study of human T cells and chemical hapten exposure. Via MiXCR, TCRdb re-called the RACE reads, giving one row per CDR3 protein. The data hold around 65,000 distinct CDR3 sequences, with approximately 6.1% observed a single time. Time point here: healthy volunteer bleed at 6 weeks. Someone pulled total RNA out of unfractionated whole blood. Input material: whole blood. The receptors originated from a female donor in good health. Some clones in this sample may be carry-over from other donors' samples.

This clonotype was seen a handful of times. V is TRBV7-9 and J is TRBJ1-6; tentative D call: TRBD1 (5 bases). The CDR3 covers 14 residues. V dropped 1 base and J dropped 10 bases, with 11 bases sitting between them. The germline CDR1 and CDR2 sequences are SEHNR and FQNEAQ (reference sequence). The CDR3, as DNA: TGTGCCAGCAGCTTAGGAAACAGGAACTCACCCCTCCACTTT. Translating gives CASSLGNRNSPLHF.

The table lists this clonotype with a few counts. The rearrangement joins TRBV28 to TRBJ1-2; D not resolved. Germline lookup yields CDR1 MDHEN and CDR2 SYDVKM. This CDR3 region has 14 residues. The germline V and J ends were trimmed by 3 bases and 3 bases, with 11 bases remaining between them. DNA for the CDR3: TGTGCCAGCAGTTTCGTGGGGATGGACTATGGCTACACCTTC. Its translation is CASSFVGMDYGYTF.

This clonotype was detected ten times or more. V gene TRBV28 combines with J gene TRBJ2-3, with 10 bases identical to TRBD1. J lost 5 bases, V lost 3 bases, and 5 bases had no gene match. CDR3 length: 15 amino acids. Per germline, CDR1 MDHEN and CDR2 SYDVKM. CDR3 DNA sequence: TGTGCCAGCAGTTTGTCGGGACAGGGGTTAGATACGCAGTATTTT. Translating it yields CASSLSGQGLDTQYF.

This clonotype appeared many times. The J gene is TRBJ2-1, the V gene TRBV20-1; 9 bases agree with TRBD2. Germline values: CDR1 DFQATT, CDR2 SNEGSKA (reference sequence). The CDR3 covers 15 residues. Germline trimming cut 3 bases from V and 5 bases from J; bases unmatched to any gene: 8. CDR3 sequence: CSASLPSGKHNEQFF. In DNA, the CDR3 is TGCAGTGCTAGTTTGCCTAGCGGGAAACACAATGAGCAGTTCTTC.

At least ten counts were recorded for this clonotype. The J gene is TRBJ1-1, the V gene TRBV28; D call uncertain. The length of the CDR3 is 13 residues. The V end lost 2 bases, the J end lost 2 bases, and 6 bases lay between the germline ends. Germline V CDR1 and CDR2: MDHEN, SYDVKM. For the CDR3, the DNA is TGTGCCAGCAGTTTAGACGAAAACACTGAAGCTTTCTTT. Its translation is CASSLDENTEAFF.

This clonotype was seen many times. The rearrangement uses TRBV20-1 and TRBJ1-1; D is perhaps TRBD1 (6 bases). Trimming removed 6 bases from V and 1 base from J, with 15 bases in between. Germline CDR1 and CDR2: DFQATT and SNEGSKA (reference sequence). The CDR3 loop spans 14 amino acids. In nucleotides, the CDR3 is TGCAGTGCCCTAGACCTGGGGGCGAACACTGAAGCTTTCTTT. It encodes CSALDLGANTEAFF.

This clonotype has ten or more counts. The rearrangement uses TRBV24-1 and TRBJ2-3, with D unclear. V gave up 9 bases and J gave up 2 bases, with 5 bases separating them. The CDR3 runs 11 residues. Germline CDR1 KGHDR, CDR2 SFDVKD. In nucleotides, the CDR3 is TGTGCCACCGGGTCCACAGATACGCAGTATTTT. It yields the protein CATGSTDTQYF.

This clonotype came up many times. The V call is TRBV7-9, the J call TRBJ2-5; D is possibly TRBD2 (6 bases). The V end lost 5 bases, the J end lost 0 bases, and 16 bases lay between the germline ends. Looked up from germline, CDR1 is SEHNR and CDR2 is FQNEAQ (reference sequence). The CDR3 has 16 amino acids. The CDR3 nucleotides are TGTGCCAGCAGCCCGGTGGAGGGGTCGTACCAAGAGACCCAGTACTTC. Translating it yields CASSPVEGSYQETQYF.

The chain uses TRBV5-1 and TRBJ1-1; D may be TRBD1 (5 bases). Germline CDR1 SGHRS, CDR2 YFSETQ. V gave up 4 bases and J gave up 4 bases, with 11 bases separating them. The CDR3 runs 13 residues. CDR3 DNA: TGCGCCAGCAGCGGGACGGGGCCCACTGAAGCTTTCTTT. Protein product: CASSGTGPTEAFF.

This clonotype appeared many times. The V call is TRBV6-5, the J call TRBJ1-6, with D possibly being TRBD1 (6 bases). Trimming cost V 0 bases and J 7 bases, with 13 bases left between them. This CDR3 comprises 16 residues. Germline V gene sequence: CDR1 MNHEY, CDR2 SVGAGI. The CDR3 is CASSYSPQGSNSPLHF. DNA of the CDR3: TGTGCCAGCAGTTACTCACCACAGGGAAGCAATTCACCCCTCCACTTT.

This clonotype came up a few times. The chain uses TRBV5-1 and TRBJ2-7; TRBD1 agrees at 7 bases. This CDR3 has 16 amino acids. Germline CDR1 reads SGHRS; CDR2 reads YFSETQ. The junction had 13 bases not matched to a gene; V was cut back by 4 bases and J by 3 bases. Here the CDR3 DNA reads TGCGCCAGCAGCCAACTTTCCGGGACAGCCCTCTACGAGCAGTACTTC. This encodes CASSQLSGTALYEQYF.

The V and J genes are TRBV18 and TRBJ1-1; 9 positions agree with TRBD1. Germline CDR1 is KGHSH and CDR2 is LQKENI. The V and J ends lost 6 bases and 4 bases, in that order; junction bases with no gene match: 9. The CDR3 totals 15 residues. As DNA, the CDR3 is TGTGCCAGCTCCCCCACAGGGGGCCGGATCACTGAAGCTTTCTTT. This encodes CASSPTGGRITEAFF. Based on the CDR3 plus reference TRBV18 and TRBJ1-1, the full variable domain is NAGVMQNPRHLVRRRGQEARLRCSPMKGHSHVYWYRQLPEEGLKFMVYLQKENIIDESGMPKERFSAEFPKEGPSILRIQQVVRGDSAAYFCASSPTGGRITEAFFGQGTRLTVV.

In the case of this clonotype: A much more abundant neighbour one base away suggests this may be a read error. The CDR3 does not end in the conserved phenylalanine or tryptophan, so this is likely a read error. CDR3 nucleotide sequence: TGCAGTGCTGTCCAAGCAGGACCTACAACTAATGAAAAACTGTTTTCT. Its translation: CSAVQAGPTTNEKLFS. This rearrangement joins TRBV20-1 to TRBJ1-4; D unresolved. The CDR3 contains 16 residues. Trimming took off 5 bases at V and 0 bases at J, with 16 bases between the two ends. In germline, CDR1 is DFQATT, CDR2 SNEGSKA (reference sequence).

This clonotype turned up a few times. The CDR3, as DNA: TGTGCCAGCAGCCCTCAGAGCCCGGGCTACGGGGCCAACGTCCTGACTTTC. Translating gives CASSPQSPGYGANVLTF. The chain carries TRBV9 and TRBJ2-6; no firm D call. Germline-derived CDR1 and CDR2 are SGDLS and YYNGEE. V shed 4 bases and J shed 4 bases, with 18 bases lying between them. CDR3 length: 17 amino acids.

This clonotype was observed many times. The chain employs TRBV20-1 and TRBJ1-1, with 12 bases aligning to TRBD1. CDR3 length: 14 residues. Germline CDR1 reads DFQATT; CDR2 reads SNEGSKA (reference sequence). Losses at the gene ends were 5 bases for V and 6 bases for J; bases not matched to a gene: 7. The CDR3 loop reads CSASGTGGMPEAFF. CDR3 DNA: TGCAGTGCTTCTGGGACAGGGGGCATGCCTGAAGCTTTCTTT.

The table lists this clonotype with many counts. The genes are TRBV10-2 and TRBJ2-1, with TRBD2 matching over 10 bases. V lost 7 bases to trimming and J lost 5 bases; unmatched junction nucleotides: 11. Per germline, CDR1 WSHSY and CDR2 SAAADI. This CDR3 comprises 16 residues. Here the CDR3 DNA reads TGCGCCAGCACCTCTCGTATTCTAGCGGGAGACAATGAGCAGTTCTTC. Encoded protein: CASTSRILAGDNEQFF.

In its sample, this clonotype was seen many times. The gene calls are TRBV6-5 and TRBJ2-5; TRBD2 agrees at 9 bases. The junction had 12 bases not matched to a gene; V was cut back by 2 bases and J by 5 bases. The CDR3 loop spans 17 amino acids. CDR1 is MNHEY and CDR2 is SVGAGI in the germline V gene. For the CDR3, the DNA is TGTGCCAGCAGTTACCTCGCGGCTAGCGGGACGAGTGAGACCCAGTACTTC. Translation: CASSYLAASGTSETQYF.